This T cell receptor (beta chain) stems from a study of vaccination and CD4 T cells after COVID-19. Overall study: Eight to ten convalescent patients had mild and one had severe PCR-confirmed SARS-CoV-2 disease. In culture, cells were exposed to overlapping spike peptides from SARS-CoV-2, HCoV-NL63, HCoV-OC43 and HCoV-229E.

Sequenced with the Oncomine TCR Beta short-read assay was DNA taken from cultured CD4+ T cells. Researchers extracted genomic DNA from CD4+ T cells that had been cultured. One entry per CDR3 protein results from TCRdb running MiXCR on the PCR reads. Of 7,000 to 8,500 distinct CDR3 sequences in the sample, 60% were seen once. Germline values: CDR1 SGDLS, CDR2 YYNGEE. This CDR3 has 13 residues. With 0 bases removed from V and 7 bases from J, the gap between germline ends came to 10 bases. The treatment: roughly 11-day PBMC culture with coronavirus spike peptide pools or control peptides (ViraFEST assay). Antigen-specific T cells were expanded with peptide pools by ViraFEST, and TCRs were then sequenced. Worth noting for this clonotype: Antigen: not known.

V gene TRBV9 combines with J gene TRBJ1-2; no clear D. The source material was CD4+ T cells from blood, cultured in vitro. The TCR sequence derives from a human donor who had recovered from COVID-19. CDR3 sequence: CASSVGGFGGYTF. In DNA form, the CDR3 reads TGTGCCAGCAGCGTAGGAGGGTTTGGTGGCTACACCTTC.